The clone carrying this T cell receptor beta chain has just a few counts. Its specificity is not known. Profiled with immunoSEQ multiplex PCR; TCRdb holds only in-frame clones, not every one. The sample has 180,000 or so clones, almost 90% seen once; the top ten hold around 8%. This entry is derived from a study of T cell responses to AZD1222 COVID-19 vaccine. General observations from the study: There were mostly white British donors and more females than males, and clonal diversity was possibly underestimated. Dominant at 160-218 and 743-854, vaccine-associated CD4 TCRs also spanned spike.

This sequence was found in an adult in good health. The specimen was peripheral blood, collected on day 0 of AZD1222 vaccination.

CDR3 sequence reads: CASSLWQDYGYTF. The DNA of the CDR3 is TGTGCCAGCAGTTTATGGCAGGACTATGGCTACACCTTC. V usage is TRBV27 and J usage is TRBJ1-2; D gene ambiguous. The V end lost 1 base, the J end lost 3 bases, and 6 bases lay between the germline ends. Germline CDR1 and CDR2: MNHEY and SMNVEV (reference sequence). CDR3 length: 13 amino acids.